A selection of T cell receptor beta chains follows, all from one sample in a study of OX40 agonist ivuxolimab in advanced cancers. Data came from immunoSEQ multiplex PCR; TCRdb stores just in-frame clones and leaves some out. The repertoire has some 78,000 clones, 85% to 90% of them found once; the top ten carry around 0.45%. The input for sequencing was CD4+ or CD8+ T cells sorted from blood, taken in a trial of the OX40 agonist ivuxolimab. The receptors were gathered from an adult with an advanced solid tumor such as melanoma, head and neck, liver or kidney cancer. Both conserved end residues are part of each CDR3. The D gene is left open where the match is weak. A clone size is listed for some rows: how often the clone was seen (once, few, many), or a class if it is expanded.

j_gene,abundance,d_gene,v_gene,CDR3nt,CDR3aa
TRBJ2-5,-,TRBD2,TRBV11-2,TGTGCCAGCACCGCGAATATGGGAGGGGAGACCCAGTACTTC,CASTANMGGETQYF
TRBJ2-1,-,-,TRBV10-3,TGTGCCATCAGTGACCCCGAGAGGAACAATGAGCAGTTCTTC,CAISDPERNNEQFF
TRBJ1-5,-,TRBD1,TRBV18,TGTGCCAGCTCACCCGGGACAGCAAGCAATCAGCCCCAGCATTTT,CASSPGTASNQPQHF
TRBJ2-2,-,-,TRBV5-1,TGCGCCAGCAGCTTGCCCAGCCCCGGGGAGGCGGGAAATGTCCGGTTTTTT,CASSLPSPGEAGNVRFF
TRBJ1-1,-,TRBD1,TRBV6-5,TGTGCCAGCAGCCTACAGGGGCGGGGCACTGAAGCTTTCTTT,CASSLQGRGTEAFF
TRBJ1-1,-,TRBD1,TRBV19,TGTGCCAGTAGTACTAGACAGGGAGGGACTGAAGCTTTCTTT,CASSTRQGGTEAFF
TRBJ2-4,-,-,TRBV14,TGTGCCAGCAGCCAAGGAGGGGTGAGAAACATTCAGTACTTC,CASSQGGVRNIQYF
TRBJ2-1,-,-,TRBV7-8,TGTGCCAGCAACGACTGCGGGGCCAGGCGTTACAATGAGCAGTTCTTC,CASNDCGARRYNEQFF
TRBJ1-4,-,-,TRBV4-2,TGTGCCAGCAGCCAAGATCTTGTTGTTGGCAGCCGACTGTTTTTT,CASSQDLVVGSRLFF
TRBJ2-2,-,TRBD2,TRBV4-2,TGTGCCAGCAGCGATACTAGCGGGGCCGGGGAGCTGTTTTTT,CASSDTSGAGELFF
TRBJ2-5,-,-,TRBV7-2,TGTGCCAGCAGCCCTCAAGAGACCCAGTACTTC,CASSPQETQYF
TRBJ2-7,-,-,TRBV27,TGTGCCAGCAGCTTCGGGGGCTACGAGCAGTACTTC,CASSFGGYEQYF
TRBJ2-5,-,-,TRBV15,TGTGCCACCAGCGCGCAGCGGTTCGGGGGGCGTCGAGAGACCCAGTACTTC,CATSAQRFGGRRETQYF
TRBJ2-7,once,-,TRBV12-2,TGTGCAGCAGAGGACAGGGGGAAGCCCCAAGGAGAGCAGTACTTC,CAAEDRGKPQGEQYF
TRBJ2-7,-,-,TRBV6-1,TGTGCCAGCAGTGACGGGCCCACTTACGAGCAGTACTTC,CASSDGPTYEQYF
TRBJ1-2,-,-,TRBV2,TGTGCCAGCAGGAGGACTCTGGATGTGCATGGCTACACCTTC,CASRRTLDVHGYTF
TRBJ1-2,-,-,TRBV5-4,TGTGCCAGCAGCTCACCTGTCGACAGCCTCTATGGCTACACCTTC,CASSSPVDSLYGYTF
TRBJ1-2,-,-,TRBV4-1,TGCGCCAGCAGCCCACTAGATCCCCACTATGGCTACACCTTC,CASSPLDPHYGYTF
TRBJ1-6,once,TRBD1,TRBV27,TGTGCCAGCAGACCCGGGACAGGGACCCTTCTTTCACCCCTCCACTTT,CASRPGTGTLLSPLHF
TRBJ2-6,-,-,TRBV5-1,TGCGCCAGCAAATTGGAGGGGTCTGGGGCCAACGTCCTGACTTTC,CASKLEGSGANVLTF
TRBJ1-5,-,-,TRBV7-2,TGTGCCAGCAGCCGGGGCCTGTCGGCTTCCAATCAGCCCCAGCATTTT,CASSRGLSASNQPQHF
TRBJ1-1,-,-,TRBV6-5,TGTGCCAGCAGTTACTCGATGGGAGGGCCCAGCGCTGAAGCTTTCTTT,CASSYSMGGPSAEAFF
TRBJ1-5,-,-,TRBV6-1,TGTGCCAGCAGTCCCCGGTCGGGGAGCAATCAGCCCCAGCATTTT,CASSPRSGSNQPQHF
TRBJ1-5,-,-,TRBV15,TGTGCCACCAGCACACCAACCGGGGCCAATCAGCCCCAGCATTTT,CATSTPTGANQPQHF
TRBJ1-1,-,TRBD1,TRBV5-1,TGCGCCAGCAGCTTGATGGGACAGGGGAAGTTGGTCACTGAAGCTTTCTTT,CASSLMGQGKLVTEAFF
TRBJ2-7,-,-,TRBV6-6,TGTGCCAGCAGCTTTAATTGGTACGAGCAGTACTTC,CASSFNWYEQYF
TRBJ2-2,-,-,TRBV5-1,TGCGCCAGCAGCTTGGTTTTCGGGGAGCTGTTTTTT,CASSLVFGELFF
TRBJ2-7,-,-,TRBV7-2,TGTGCCAGCAGCCCTCTGAGAGGCGACGAGCAGTACTTC,CASSPLRGDEQYF
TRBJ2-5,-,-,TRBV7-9,TGTGCCAGCAACGAGTACCAAGAGACCCAGTACTTC,CASNEYQETQYF
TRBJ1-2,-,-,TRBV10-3,TGTGCCATCAGTGAGTCATCAGATACTAACTATGGCTACACCTTC,CAISESSDTNYGYTF
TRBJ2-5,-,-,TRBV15,TGTGCCACCAGCAGAGATAGTGGGGGGGCCGGAGAGACCCAGTACTTC,CATSRDSGGAGETQYF
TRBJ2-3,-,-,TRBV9,TGTGCCAGCAGCGTGTCTGAAGATACGCAGTATTTT,CASSVSEDTQYF
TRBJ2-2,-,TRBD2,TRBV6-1,TGTGCCAGCAGGGCCGGACTAGCGACCACCGGGGAGCTGTTTTTT,CASRAGLATTGELFF
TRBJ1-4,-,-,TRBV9,TGTGCCAGCAGCGTGGGAGGGGTTGGCGAAAAACTGTTTTTT,CASSVGGVGEKLFF
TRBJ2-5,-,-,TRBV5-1,TGCGCCAGCAGCGACTCCCAAGAGACCCAGTACTTC,CASSDSQETQYF